This TCR beta chain emerged from a study of CD8 T cells in ankylosing spondylitis (dated by TCRdb to the late 2010s). Regarding the research as a whole: T cell receptor beta repertoires were profiled in healthy donors and ankylosing spondylitis patients so that disease-linked TCR variants could be found. The whole study cohort included some 100 healthy donors and around 25 ankylosing spondylitis patients. Peripheral blood samples were taken, and synovial fluid was additionally collected from ankylosing spondylitis patients. Points the paper makes about the study in general: Some of the motif variants had been reported before in the synovial fluid and blood of reactive arthritis patients, a finding that suggests common disease-initiation mechanisms. The disease-linked clones were reported to be significantly enriched in matched synovial fluid samples from ankylosing spondylitis patients. A TCR beta motif of about 8 highly homologous amino acid variants appeared characteristic of blood from ankylosing spondylitis patients. The disease-linked clones showed a CD8+ phenotype and occurred at relatively low frequencies in peripheral blood.

Many counts were recorded for this clonotype. No antigen is known for it. Germline is not matched at one junction end, which may reflect a read error. The instrument was an Illumina HiSeq 2500. Quantitative 5'-RACE with molecular barcodes was used to prepare TCR beta libraries. The original pipeline was this. A new computational method, built on a probabilistic model of VDJ rearrangement, was used to identify disease-linked TCR variants. TCRdb reprocessing: public reads trimmed at Q25 with fastp, clones called with MiXCR, in-frame beta chains kept. Rows are combined by CDR3 protein, so each entry shows the most common genes and DNA. For this entry, the V and J calls and clone size follow TCRdb and not the study's own pipeline. Here the sample has 700,000 to 850,000 distinct CDR3 sequences; 10% to 15% occur a single time. 0.51% of the sample is taken by the ten largest. The CDR3, from cysteine to phenylalanine, totals 14 residues. Of all the DNA, just the CDR3 is kept, 42 bases in frame from base 1. CDR1 and CDR2 are read off the germline V gene as SGHTA and FQGNSA.

Sequenced sample: blood, either unsorted or a sorted T cell fraction (not recorded which). In this chain, TRBV7-2 is recombined with TRBJ1-1; the D gene lacks a confident call. The sequence derives from a male donor with ankylosing spondylitis. The CDR3 in this case is CASSLSGGNTEAFF. At the DNA level, the sequence is TGCGCCAGCAGCTTGTCCGGCGGGAACACTGAAGCTTTCTTT. The CDR3 plus the reference TRBV7-2 and TRBJ1-1 genes for the other parts give the full variable domain: GAGVSQSPSNKVTEKGKDVELRCDPISGHTALYWYRQSLGQGLEFLIYFQGNSAPDKSGLPSDRFSAERTGGSVSTLTIQRTQQEDSAVYLCASSLSGGNTEAFFGQGTRLTVV.